This record concerns one T cell receptor beta chain sequence. Its antigen is currently unknown. The data were obtained in a study of OX40 agonist ivuxolimab in advanced cancers. In the study overall: Patients were dosed with the agonistic anti-OX40 (CD134) antibody ivuxolimab. Previous treatment with anti-PD-1, anti-PD-L1 or anti-CTLA-4 therapy was allowed; under 50% had received some. Findings and caveats of the study: On average, a greater number of expanded clones characterised CD8+ T cells relative to CD4+.

The CDR3 has 14 residues. From germline, CDR1 is MNHNS and CDR2 SASEGT. The V gene lost 10 bases and the J gene lost 4 bases, with 16 bases spanning the gap. Profiling relied on immunoSEQ multiplex PCR, and the TCRdb table lists in-frame clones only, not all of them. Of 60,000 to 70,000 clones listed, 75% to 90% are singletons. Sequencing was performed on CD4+ or CD8+ T cells sorted from blood, taken in a trial of the OX40 agonist ivuxolimab. The receptor was isolated from an adult with an advanced solid tumor such as melanoma, head and neck, liver or kidney cancer. The gene calls are TRBV6-1 and TRBJ2-2; tentatively, D is TRBD2 (6 bases). DNA for the CDR3: TGTGCCATCGGGACGGGGAGGACCACCGGGGAGCTGTTTTTT. This sequence encodes CAIGTGRTTGELFF.